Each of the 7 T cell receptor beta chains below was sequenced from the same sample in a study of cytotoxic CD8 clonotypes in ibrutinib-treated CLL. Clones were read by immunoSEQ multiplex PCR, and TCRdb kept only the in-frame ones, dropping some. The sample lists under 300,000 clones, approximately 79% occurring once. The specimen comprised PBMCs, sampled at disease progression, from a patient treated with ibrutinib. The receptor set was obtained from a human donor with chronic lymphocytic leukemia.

The CDR3 DNA reads TGTGCCAGCAGTCCTCCCGGGGCCAACACCGGGGAGCTGTTTTTT. This encodes CASSPPGANTGELFF. This chain joins TRBV28 and TRBJ2-2; D possibly matches TRBD1 or TRBD2 (5 bases each). The CDR3 covers 15 residues. Trimming stripped 5 bases from V and 2 bases from J, with 12 bases between. CDR1 MDHEN and CDR2 SYDVKM come from the germline V gene.

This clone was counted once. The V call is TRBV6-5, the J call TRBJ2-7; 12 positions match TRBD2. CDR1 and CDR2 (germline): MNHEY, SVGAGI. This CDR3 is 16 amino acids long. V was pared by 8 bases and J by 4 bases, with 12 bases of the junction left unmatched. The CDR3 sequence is CASCFPPSGGGYEQYF. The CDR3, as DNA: TGTGCCAGCTGTTTCCCTCCTAGCGGGGGGGGGTACGAGCAGTACTTC.

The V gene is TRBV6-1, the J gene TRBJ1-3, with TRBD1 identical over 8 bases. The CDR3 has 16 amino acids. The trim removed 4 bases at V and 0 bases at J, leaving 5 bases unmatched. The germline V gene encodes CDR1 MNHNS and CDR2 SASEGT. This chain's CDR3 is CASSGRQGFSGNTIYF. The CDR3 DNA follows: TGTGCCAGCAGTGGTCGACAGGGGTTCTCTGGAAACACCATATATTTT.

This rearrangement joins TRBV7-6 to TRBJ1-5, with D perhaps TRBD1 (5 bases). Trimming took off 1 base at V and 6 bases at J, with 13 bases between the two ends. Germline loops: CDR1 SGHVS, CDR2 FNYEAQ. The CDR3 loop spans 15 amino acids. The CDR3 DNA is TGTGCCAGCAGCTTAGGGGTAGGGGCGGGTCAGCCCCAGCATTTT. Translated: CASSLGVGAGQPQHF.

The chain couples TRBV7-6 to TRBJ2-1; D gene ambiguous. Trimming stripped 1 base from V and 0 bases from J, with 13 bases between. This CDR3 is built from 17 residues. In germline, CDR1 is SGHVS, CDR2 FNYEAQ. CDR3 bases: TGTGCCAGCAGCTTAGGGGCTTCCAGGAGCTCCTACAATGAGCAGTTCTTC. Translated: CASSLGASRSSYNEQFF.

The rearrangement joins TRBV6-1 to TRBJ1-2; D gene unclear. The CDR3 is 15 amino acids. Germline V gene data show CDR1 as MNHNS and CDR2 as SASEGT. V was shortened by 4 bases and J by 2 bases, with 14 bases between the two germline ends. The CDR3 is CASSARPGINYGYTF. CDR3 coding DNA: TGTGCCAGCAGTGCCAGACCGGGAATCAACTATGGCTACACCTTC.

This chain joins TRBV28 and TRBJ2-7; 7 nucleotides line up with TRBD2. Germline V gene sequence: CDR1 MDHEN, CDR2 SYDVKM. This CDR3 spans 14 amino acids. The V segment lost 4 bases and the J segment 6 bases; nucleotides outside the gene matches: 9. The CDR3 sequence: CASSYLGRGGEQYF. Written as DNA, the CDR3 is TGTGCCAGCAGTTATCTAGGGAGGGGTGGCGAGCAGTACTTC.